The clone carrying this TCR beta chain appeared a few times. Germline V gene lookup returns CDR1 LNHDA and CDR2 SQIVND (reference sequence). V was clipped by 1 base and J by 0 bases, with 12 bases between them. The CDR3 extends over 17 amino acids. The sample is drawn from a study of OX40 agonist ivuxolimab in advanced cancers. Produced via immunoSEQ multiplex PCR; TCRdb's table is partial and in-frame only. The data hold about 46,000 clones, with approximately 77% observed a single time. The clonotype comes from an adult with an advanced solid tumor such as melanoma, head and neck, liver or kidney cancer. Source: CD4+ or CD8+ T cells sorted from blood, taken in a trial of the OX40 agonist ivuxolimab. The gene calls are TRBV19 and TRBJ1-4; D is unclear. The CDR3 sequence: CASSIGNRPATNEKLFF. CDR3 DNA: TGTGCCAGTAGTATAGGCAACAGACCTGCAACTAATGAAAAACTGTTTTTT.